This T cell receptor beta chain was recovered during a study of cytomegalovirus exposure and HLA in healthy donors. The CDR3 length is 14 residues. Looked up from germline, CDR1 is MNHEY and CDR2 is SVGAGI. Unmatched junction bases numbered 10, after V lost 2 bases and J lost 10 bases. PCR primers comprised 60 Vbeta and 13 Jbeta primers. The data were produced by immunoSEQ multiplex PCR, yet TCRdb's version contains in-frame clones alone and is incomplete. This table has roughly 190,000 clones, roughly four fifths appearing once. This TCR was sampled from a man aged 18 to 35 in good health and CMV-seronegative. Material for sequencing was PBMCs. The chain employs TRBV6-5 and TRBJ1-2, with 7 bases fitting TRBD1. This CDR3 reads CASSYAPSTGPYTF. As DNA, the CDR3 is TGTGCCAGCAGTTACGCCCCCTCGACAGGGCCCTACACCTTC.